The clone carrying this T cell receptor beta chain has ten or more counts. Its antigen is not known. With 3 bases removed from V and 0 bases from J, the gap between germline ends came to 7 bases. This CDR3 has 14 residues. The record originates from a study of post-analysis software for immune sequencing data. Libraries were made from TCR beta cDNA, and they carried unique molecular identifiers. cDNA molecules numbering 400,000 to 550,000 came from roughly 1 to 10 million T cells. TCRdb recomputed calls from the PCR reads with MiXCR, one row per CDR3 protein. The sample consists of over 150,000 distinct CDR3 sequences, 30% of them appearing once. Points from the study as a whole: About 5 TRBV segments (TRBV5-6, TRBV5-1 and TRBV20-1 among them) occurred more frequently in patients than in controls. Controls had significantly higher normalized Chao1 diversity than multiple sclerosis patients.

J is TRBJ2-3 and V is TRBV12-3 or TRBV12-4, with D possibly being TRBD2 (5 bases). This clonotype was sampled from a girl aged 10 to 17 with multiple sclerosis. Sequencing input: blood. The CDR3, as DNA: TGTGCCAGCAGTTTGAGAGGGAGCACAGATACGCAGTATTTT. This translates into CASSLRGSTDTQYF.